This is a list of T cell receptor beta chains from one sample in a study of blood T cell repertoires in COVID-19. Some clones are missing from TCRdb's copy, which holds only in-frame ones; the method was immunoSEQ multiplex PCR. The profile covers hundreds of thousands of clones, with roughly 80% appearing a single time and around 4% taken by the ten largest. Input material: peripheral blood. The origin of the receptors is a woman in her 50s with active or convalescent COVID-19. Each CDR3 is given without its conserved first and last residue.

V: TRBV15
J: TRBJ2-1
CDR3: ATSRTTGEQF

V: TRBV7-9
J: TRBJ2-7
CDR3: AIGQSHYEQY

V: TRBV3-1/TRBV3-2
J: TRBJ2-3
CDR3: ASSFRGLAGGSDTQY

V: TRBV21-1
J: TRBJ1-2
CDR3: ASTKGAGDRGLDGYGYT

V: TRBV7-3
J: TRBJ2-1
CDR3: ASSLTGLAGGPVNEQF

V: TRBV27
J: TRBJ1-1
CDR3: ASSLGVKGNTEAF

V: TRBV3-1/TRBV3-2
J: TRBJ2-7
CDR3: ASSLGTGSSYEQY

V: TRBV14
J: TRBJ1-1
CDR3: ASSPRGNTEAF

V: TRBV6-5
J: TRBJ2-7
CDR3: ASSYGKGYEQY

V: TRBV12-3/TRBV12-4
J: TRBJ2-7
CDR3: ASGQGASYEQY

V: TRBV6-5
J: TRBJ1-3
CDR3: ASSFGTGSGNTIY

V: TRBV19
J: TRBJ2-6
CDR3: ASSNGPGSGANVLT

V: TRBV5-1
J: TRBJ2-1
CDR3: ASSTSGPRESNEQF

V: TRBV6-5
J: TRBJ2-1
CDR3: ASLGLAGVNEQF

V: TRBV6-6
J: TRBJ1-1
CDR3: ASSYSPGQYTEAF

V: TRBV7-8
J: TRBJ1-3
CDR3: ASSLDGEGSGNTIY

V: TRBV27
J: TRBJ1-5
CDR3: ASSDRGREH

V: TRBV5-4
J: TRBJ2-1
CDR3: ASSLALNEQF

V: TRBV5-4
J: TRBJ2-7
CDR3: ASSRGGGGRAYEQY

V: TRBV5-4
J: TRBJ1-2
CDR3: ASSPATGGFDYGYT

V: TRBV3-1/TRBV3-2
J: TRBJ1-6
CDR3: ASSQDRAPLH

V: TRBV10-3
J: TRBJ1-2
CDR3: AISGPAGYGYT

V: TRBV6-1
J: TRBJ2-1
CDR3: ASSENIPFNEQF

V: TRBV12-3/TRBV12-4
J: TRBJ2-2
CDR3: ASSFGGDGELF

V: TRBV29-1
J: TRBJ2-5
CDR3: SVEVWGTGGGKTQY

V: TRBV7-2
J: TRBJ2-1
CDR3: ASSLNRGNYEQF

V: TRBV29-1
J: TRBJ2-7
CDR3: SVVLAGAYEQY

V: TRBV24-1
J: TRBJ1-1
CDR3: ATSALGPQGTEAF

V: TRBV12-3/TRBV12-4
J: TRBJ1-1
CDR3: ASSLVGLEAF

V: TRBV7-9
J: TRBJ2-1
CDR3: ASRQERGLAAHNEQF

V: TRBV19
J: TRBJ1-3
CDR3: ACRRGGSGNTIY

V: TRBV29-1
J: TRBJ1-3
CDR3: SVDRRGSDTIY

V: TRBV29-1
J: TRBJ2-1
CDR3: SVGVAGAHYNEQF

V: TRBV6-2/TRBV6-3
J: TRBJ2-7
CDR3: ASSYQTSGNRNAYEQY

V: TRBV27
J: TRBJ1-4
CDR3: ASSLTGDRGEKLF

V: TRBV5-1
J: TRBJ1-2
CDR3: ASSQGHNYGYT

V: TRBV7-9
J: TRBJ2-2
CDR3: ASSPPGLAANTGELF

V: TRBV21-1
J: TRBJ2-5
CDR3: ASSKLRASGSRETQY

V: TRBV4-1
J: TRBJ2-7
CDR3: ASSQALGQANYEQY

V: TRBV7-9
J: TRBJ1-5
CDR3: ASSLTRSQPQH

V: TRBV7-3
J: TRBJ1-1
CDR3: ASSPAGKNTEAF

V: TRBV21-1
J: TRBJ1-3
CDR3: ASSTLGDRGLRVRGTGNTIY

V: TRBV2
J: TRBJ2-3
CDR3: ASRPGVESGGTQY

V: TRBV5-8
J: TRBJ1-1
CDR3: ASSLGQAENTEAF

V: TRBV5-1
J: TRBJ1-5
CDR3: ASSPGTGNNQPQH

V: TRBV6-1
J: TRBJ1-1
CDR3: ASSDRLGNTEAF

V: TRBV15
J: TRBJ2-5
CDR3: ATSRGLAGAGETQY

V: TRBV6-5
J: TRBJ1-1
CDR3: ASTTGRNTEAF

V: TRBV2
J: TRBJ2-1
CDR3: ASSEQLAGTNEQF

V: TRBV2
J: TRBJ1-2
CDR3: ASRVRQGAIGYT

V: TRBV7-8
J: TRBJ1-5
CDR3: ASSPDRNQPQH